Below are 11 T cell receptor beta chains sequenced from a single sample in a study of blood T cell repertoires in COVID-19. The assay was immunoSEQ multiplex PCR, and TCRdb's table has in-frame clones only and misses some. In the table there are fewer than 350,000 clones, 86% of which are singletons. Sequenced input: peripheral blood. These receptors were taken from a woman between 25 and 40 years old with COVID-19, enrolled during active disease.

V and J are TRBV30 and TRBJ1-1; D remains ambiguous. The CDR3 is 15 amino acids. Deletions cut 2 bases from V and 5 bases from J, with 18 bases between. Germline CDR1 and CDR2: GTSNPN and SVGIG (reference sequence). The CDR3 region has the DNA TGTGCCTGGAGTCCCCGGTTGCGGGCAGCGACTGAAGCTTTCTTT. It encodes CAWSPRLRAATEAFF.

The chain uses TRBV28 and TRBJ1-2; D is perhaps TRBD1 (6 bases). V lost 8 bases, J lost 4 bases, and 23 bases lay in between. CDR1 and CDR2 from the germline V gene are MDHEN and SYDVKM. This CDR3 has 16 amino acids. This CDR3 reads CASRRADTLRGYGYTF. Written as DNA, the CDR3 is TGTGCCAGCCGCCGCGCGGACACCCTCAGGGGCTATGGCTACACCTTC.

The rearrangement joins TRBV5-1 to TRBJ1-1; D is uncertain. The V end was cut by 4 bases, the J end by 4 bases, with 14 bases between. The germline V gene encodes CDR1 SGHRS and CDR2 YFSETQ. This CDR3 is 14 amino acids long. Here the CDR3 DNA reads TGCGCCAGCAGCCCCAGAGGGTCCCTCACTGAAGCTTTCTTT. It specifies CASSPRGSLTEAFF.

The chain combines TRBV3-1 (or the pseudogene TRBV3-2) with TRBJ2-7; 9 positions match TRBD2. Germline assignment: CDR1 LGHDT and CDR2 YNNKEL (reference sequence). V gave up 3 bases and J gave up 3 bases; unmatched junction bases: 6. The CDR3 has 15 residues. CDR3 region: CASSQTSGGFYEQYF. For the CDR3, the DNA is TGTGCCAGCAGCCAGACGAGCGGGGGGTTCTACGAGCAGTACTTC.

The genes are TRBV10-3 and TRBJ2-3; TRBD1 aligns across 8 bases. J lost 7 bases, V lost 6 bases, and 6 bases had no gene match. The CDR3 is 13 amino acids. Germline V gives CDR1 ENHRY, CDR2 SYGVKD. CDR3 in DNA: TGTGCCATCAGCGGACAGGGCGGGAATACGCAGTATTTT. It is translated as CAISGQGGNTQYF.

The chain joins TRBV18 to TRBJ1-5, with 7 bases that match TRBD1. There are 17 residues in the CDR3. From germline, CDR1 is KGHSH and CDR2 LQKENI. The V segment lost 1 base and the J segment 7 bases; nucleotides outside the gene matches: 13. The CDR3 region has the DNA TGTGCCAGCTCACCACTCGAAATTGACAGGGTCGGGCAGCCCCAGCATTTT. Protein: CASSPLEIDRVGQPQHF.

This chain links TRBV9 with TRBJ2-7; TRBD2 might be the D (7 bases). Germline V gene sequence: CDR1 SGDLS, CDR2 YYNGEE. Between the trimmed V and J ends, which lost 0 bases and 2 bases, there was a span of 15 bases. This CDR3 has 16 residues. Here the CDR3 DNA reads TGTGCCAGCAGCGTAGATGGGGGGGCATTACCCTACGAGCAGTACTTC. It translates to CASSVDGGALPYEQYF.

This rearrangement joins TRBV5-1 to TRBJ2-3; 7 bases are shared with TRBD1. Looked up from germline, CDR1 is SGHRS and CDR2 is YFSETQ. This CDR3 is 16 amino acids long. V dropped 7 bases and J dropped 4; count of bases not matched to a gene: 15. The CDR3 region is CASDDPDRVRSDTQYF. The CDR3 nucleotides are TGCGCCAGCGATGACCCAGACAGGGTACGATCAGATACGCAGTATTTT.

The chain employs TRBV28 and TRBJ1-2; D ambiguous. The CDR3 has 13 amino acids. Germline values: CDR1 MDHEN, CDR2 SYDVKM. The V end lost 3 bases, the J end lost 8 bases, and 13 bases lay between the germline ends. CDR3 nucleotides: TGTGCCAGCAGTTTTCTCGAGGGTCGGGGCTACACCTTC. The encoded protein is CASSFLEGRGYTF.

J is TRBJ2-7 and V is TRBV6-5; maybe TRBD1 (5 bases). Per the germline V gene, CDR1 is MNHEY and CDR2 is SVGAGI. V dropped 1 base and J dropped 2 bases, with 9 bases sitting between them. The CDR3 runs to 14 residues. The CDR3 reads CASSYFVGAYEQYF. In nucleotides, the CDR3 is TGTGCCAGCAGTTACTTCGTAGGGGCCTACGAGCAGTACTTC.

The rearrangement links TRBV6-5 to TRBJ2-7; TRBD2 matches at 7 bases. Germline CDR1 is MNHEY and CDR2 is SVGAGI. The CDR3 is made up of 14 amino acids. The ends lost 2 bases at V and 3 bases at J; junction bases unmatched: 4. DNA of the CDR3: TGTGCCAGCAGTTACGCGGGGGATTACTACGAGCAGTACTTC. This codes for CASSYAGDYYEQYF.